The rows below give T cell receptor beta chains drawn from one sample of a study of blood T cell repertoires in COVID-19. Produced via immunoSEQ multiplex PCR; TCRdb's table is partial and in-frame only. The sample includes around 230,000 clones, 75% to 90% of them seen just once. Sample: peripheral blood. These receptors were obtained from a woman between 65 and 79 years old with active or convalescent COVID-19. The CDR3 runs from the conserved cysteine through the conserved F or W. D genes are given only for firm matches. The size field is filled for only some rows; it gives once, few, many or a size class.

V gene: TRBV7-8; D gene: TRBD2; clone size: -; J gene: TRBJ2-5; CDR3 DNA: TGTGCCAGCAGCTTCAGGGGCCCCGGGAGGGTTCGAGAGACCCAGTACTTC; CDR3 protein: CASSFRGPGRVRETQYF
V gene: TRBV28; D gene: TRBD1; clone size: -; J gene: TRBJ1-4; CDR3 DNA: TGTGCCAGCAGCGACGGGACAGTCAATGAAAAACTGTTTTTT; CDR3 protein: CASSDGTVNEKLFF
V gene: TRBV5-1; D gene: TRBD1; clone size: -; J gene: TRBJ2-7; CDR3 DNA: TGCGCCAGCAGCCTACCCGGGACAGGGACGATCGAGCAGTACTTC; CDR3 protein: CASSLPGTGTIEQYF
V gene: TRBV4-3; D gene: -; clone size: -; J gene: TRBJ1-2; CDR3 DNA: TGCGCCAGCAGCCAAGAAGATAAGCAGGGTTGGGGCTACACCTTC; CDR3 protein: CASSQEDKQGWGYTF
V gene: TRBV19; D gene: TRBD2; clone size: -; J gene: TRBJ2-7; CDR3 DNA: TGTGCCAGTAGTATAGGACTAGCGGGAGTGGACGAGCAGTACTTC; CDR3 protein: CASSIGLAGVDEQYF
V gene: TRBV3-1/TRBV3-2; D gene: -; clone size: -; J gene: TRBJ1-3; CDR3 DNA: TGTGCCAGCAGTCAAGGGACAAACTCTGGAAACACCATATATTTT; CDR3 protein: CASSQGTNSGNTIYF
V gene: TRBV28; D gene: -; clone size: few; J gene: TRBJ2-1; CDR3 DNA: TGTGCCAGCAGTTTTAATGTACCGGTCTCCTACAATGAGCAGTTCTTC; CDR3 protein: CASSFNVPVSYNEQFF
V gene: TRBV20-1; D gene: -; clone size: -; J gene: TRBJ2-3; CDR3 DNA: TGCAGTGCTAGTTTGCGTGCGGATACGCAGTATTTT; CDR3 protein: CSASLRADTQYF
V gene: TRBV11-2; D gene: -; clone size: -; J gene: TRBJ2-1; CDR3 DNA: TGTGCCAGCAGCCCGGGTGGGGGGGCCAGGAATGAGCAGTTCTTC; CDR3 protein: CASSPGGGARNEQFF
V gene: TRBV15; D gene: TRBD1; clone size: -; J gene: TRBJ2-5; CDR3 DNA: TGTGCCACCAGCAGAGGGGGGGGACAGGGCCAAGAGACCCAGTACTTC; CDR3 protein: CATSRGGGQGQETQYF
V gene: TRBV10-3; D gene: -; clone size: once; J gene: TRBJ1-1; CDR3 DNA: TGTGCCATCCCACCGGGTGGCAAAATGAACACTGAAGCTTTCTTT; CDR3 protein: CAIPPGGKMNTEAFF